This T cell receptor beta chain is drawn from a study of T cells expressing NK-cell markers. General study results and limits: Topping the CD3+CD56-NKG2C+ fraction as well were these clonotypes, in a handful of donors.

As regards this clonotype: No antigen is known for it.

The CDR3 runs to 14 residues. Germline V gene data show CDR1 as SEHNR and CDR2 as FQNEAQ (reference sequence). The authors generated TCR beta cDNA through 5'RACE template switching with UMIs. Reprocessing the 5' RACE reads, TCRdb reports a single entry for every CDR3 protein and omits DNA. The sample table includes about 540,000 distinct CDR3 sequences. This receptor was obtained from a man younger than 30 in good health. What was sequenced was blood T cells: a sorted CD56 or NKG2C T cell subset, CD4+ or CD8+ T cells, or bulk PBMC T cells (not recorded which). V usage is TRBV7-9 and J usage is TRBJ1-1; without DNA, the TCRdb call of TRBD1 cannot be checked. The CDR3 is CASSFKGGNTEAFF.